This T cell receptor beta chain was sequenced in a study of blood T cell repertoires in COVID-19. Overall study: Material from acute and convalescent COVID-19 was sourced from the United States, Italy and Spain. From T cells, B-cell-depleted T cells, or PBMCs came the material, which was cDNA or gDNA.

Germline loops: CDR1 SGHRS, CDR2 YFSETQ. The ends were cut back, 0 bases at V and 1 base at J, with 7 bases in the middle. The CDR3 is 14 amino acids. Original analysis: From reference gene primer amplification, estimates of nucleated cell counts were derived. The protocol was immunoSEQ multiplex PCR, while the TCRdb copy is restricted to in-frame clones and leaves out a portion. V and J calls plus clone size are reproduced from that table; the DNA served to infer D and trimming. The sample contains 72,000 or so clones, under 90% of which appear only once. The table lists this clone with a count of one.

The sample consisted of peripheral blood. The chain has TRBV5-1 and TRBJ1-2, with D perhaps TRBD1 (6 bases). The clonotype comes from a man between 60 and 75 years old with acute or convalescent COVID-19. CDR3: CASSLGDNNYGYTF. The CDR3 DNA sequence: TGCGCCAGCAGCTTGGGGGACAATAACTATGGCTACACCTTC.